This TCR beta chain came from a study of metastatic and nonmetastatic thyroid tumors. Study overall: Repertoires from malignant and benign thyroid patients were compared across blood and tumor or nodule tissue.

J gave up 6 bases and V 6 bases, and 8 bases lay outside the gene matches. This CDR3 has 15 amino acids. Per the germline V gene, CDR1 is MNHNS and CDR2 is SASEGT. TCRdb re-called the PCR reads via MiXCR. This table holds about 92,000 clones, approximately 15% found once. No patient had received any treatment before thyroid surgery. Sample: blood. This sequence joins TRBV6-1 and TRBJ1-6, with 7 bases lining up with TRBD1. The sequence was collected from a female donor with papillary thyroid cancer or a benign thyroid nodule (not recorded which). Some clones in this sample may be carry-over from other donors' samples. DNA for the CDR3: TGTGCCAGCAGCCAAACGACAGGGTCTAATTCACCCCTCCACTTT. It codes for CASSQTTGSNSPLHF.